The 10 T cell receptor beta chains listed next were all sequenced from one sample in a study of blood T cell repertoires in COVID-19. Only in-frame clones appear in the TCRdb table, and some are missing; sequencing was by immunoSEQ multiplex PCR. The sample records hundreds of thousands of clones, around 88% being singletons. Sample: peripheral blood. All receptors derive from a woman between 45 and 60 years old with acute or convalescent COVID-19.

V and J are TRBV10-1 and TRBJ2-1; 9 nucleotides agree with TRBD2. Germline values: CDR1 WNHNN, CDR2 SYGVQD (reference sequence). This CDR3 comprises 15 residues. V was pared by 2 bases and J by 6 bases, with 5 bases of the junction left unmatched. In DNA, the CDR3 is TGCGCCAGCAGTGAGAAGAAGCGGGAGGTCAATGAGCAGTTCTTC. Translation: CASSEKKREVNEQFF.

The genes are TRBV28 and TRBJ2-4, with D maybe TRBD1 (6 bases). This CDR3 region has 13 residues. Per germline, CDR1 MDHEN and CDR2 SYDVKM. Deletions cut 6 bases from V and 9 bases from J, with 15 bases between. CDR3: CASSGQTAIIQYF. CDR3 DNA: TGTGCCAGCAGCGGACAGACGGCTATCATTCAGTACTTC.

The chain employs TRBV6-4 and TRBJ2-2; D possibly corresponds to TRBD2 (6 bases). The CDR3 is 13 amino acids. Germline V gene data show CDR1 as MRHNA and CDR2 as SNTAGT. V was shortened by 4 bases and J by 8 bases, with 11 bases between the two germline ends. The CDR3 protein is CASSGGTPGELFF. CDR3 DNA: TGTGCCAGCAGTGGCGGGACGCCAGGGGAGCTGTTTTTT.

The chain couples TRBV7-9 to TRBJ1-5; 8 nucleotides match TRBD1. The CDR3 totals 14 residues. Losses at the gene ends were 5 bases for V and 4 bases for J; bases not matched to a gene: 4. Germline-derived CDR1 and CDR2 are SEHNR and FQNEAQ (reference sequence). This CDR3 is CASSRDRINQPQHF. The DNA for the CDR3 is TGTGCCAGCAGCCGGGACAGGATAAATCAGCCCCAGCATTTT.

This chain connects TRBV2 to TRBJ2-1, with D uncertain. V was pared by 2 bases and J by 1 base, with 9 bases between. The length of the CDR3 is 15 residues. Germline-derived CDR1 and CDR2 are SNHLY and FYNNEI. CDR3 DNA sequence: TGTGCCAGCAGTGAAATGGCTAGTTCCTACAATGAGCAGTTCTTC. Protein: CASSEMASSYNEQFF.

The V and J genes are TRBV28 and TRBJ2-1; possibly TRBD2 for D (6 bases). Germline CDR1 reads MDHEN; CDR2 reads SYDVKM. This CDR3 has 15 residues. V was clipped by 5 bases and J by 3 bases, with 14 bases between them. This CDR3 reads CASSQTSPLYNEQFF. CDR3 DNA: TGTGCCAGCAGTCAGACTAGTCCCCTCTACAATGAGCAGTTCTTC.

The chain employs TRBV6-5 and TRBJ2-5; the D gene is possibly TRBD1 (6 bases). The germline V and J ends were trimmed by 6 bases and 5 bases, with 16 bases remaining between them. CDR3 length: 14 residues. Germline lookup yields CDR1 MNHEY and CDR2 SVGAGI. This chain's CDR3 is CASRRTVPAETQYF. The CDR3 nucleotides read TGTGCCAGCAGACGGACAGTCCCGGCGGAGACCCAGTACTTC.

The gene calls are TRBV15 and TRBJ2-3; 9 nucleotides line up with TRBD2. With V trimmed by 1 base and J by 4 bases, 6 bases remained unmatched. The CDR3 has 16 residues. The germline V gene encodes CDR1 LNHNV and CDR2 YYDKDF (reference sequence). The CDR3 region is CATSRAGGRGSDTQYF. The CDR3 nucleotides read TGTGCCACCAGCAGAGCTGGCGGGAGGGGGTCAGATACGCAGTATTTT.

The chain couples TRBV9 to TRBJ2-7; 7 bases align to TRBD1. V lost 4 bases, J lost 0 bases, and 7 bases stayed unmatched. This CDR3 has 15 residues. CDR1 and CDR2 (germline): SGDLS, YYNGEE. CDR3 sequence reads: CASSYGTETSYEQYF. The DNA of the CDR3 is TGTGCCAGCAGCTACGGGACAGAAACCTCCTACGAGCAGTACTTC.

The chain uses TRBV9 and TRBJ2-3, with a possible D match to TRBD2 (6 bases). Germline values: CDR1 SGDLS, CDR2 YYNGEE. The CDR3 has 15 residues. V was trimmed by 0 bases and J by 3 bases, leaving 11 bases between them. CDR3 loop: CASSVVGRLTDTQYF. CDR3 nucleotide sequence: TGTGCCAGCAGCGTAGTAGGGAGGTTAACAGATACGCAGTATTTT.